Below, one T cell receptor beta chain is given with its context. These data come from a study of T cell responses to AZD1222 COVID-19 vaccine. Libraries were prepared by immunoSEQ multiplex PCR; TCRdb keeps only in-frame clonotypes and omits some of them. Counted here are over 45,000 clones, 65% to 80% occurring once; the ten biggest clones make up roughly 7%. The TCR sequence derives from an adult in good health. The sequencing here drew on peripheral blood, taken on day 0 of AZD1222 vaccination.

CDR3 sequence (DNA): TGTGCCAGCAGCTATCGGGCAGAAGCTTTCTTT. It encodes CASSYRAEAFF. The genes are TRBV28 and TRBJ1-1; D is unclear. V was shortened by 6 bases and J by 8 bases, with 10 bases between the two germline ends. The CDR3 has 11 residues. The germline CDR1 and CDR2 sequences are MDHEN and SYDVKM.